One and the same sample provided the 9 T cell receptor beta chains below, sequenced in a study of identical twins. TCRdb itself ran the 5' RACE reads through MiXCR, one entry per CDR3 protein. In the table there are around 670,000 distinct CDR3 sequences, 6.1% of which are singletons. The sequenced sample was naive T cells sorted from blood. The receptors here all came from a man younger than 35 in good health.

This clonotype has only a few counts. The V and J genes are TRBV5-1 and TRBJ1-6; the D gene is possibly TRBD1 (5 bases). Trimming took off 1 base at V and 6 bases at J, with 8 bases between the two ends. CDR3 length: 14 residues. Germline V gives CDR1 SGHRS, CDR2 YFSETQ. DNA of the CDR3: TGCGCCAGCAGCTTGACAGGAGCTAATTCACCCCTCCACTTT. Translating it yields CASSLTGANSPLHF. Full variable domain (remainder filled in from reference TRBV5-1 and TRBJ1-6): KAGVTQTPRYLIKTRGQQVTLSCSPISGHRSVSWYQQTPGQGLQFLFEYFSETQRNKGNFPGRFSGRQFSNSRSEMNVSTLELGDSALYLCASSLTGANSPLHFGNGTRLTVT.

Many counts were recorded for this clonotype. Written as DNA, the CDR3 is TGTGCCTGGAAAGGGCATGGCTACACCTTC. It specifies CAWKGHGYTF. This sequence joins TRBV30 and TRBJ1-2, with D unclear. The CDR3 contains 10 residues. Germline CDR1 and CDR2: GTSNPN and SVGIG (reference sequence). Trimming left V 4 bases short and J 6 bases short, with 6 bases between.

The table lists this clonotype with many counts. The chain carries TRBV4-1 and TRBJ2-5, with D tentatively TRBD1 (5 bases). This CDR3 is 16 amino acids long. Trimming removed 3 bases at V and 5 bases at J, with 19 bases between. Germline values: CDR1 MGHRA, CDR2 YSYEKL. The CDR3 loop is CASSQTDMGPRETQYF. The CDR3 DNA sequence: TGCGCCAGCAGCCAGACCGACATGGGGCCGCGGGAGACCCAGTACTTC.

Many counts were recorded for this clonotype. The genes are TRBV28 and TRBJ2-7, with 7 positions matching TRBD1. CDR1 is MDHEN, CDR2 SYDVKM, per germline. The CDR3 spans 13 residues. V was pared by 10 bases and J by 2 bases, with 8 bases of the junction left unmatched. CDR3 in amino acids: CATKDRSTYEQYF. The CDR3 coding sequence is TGTGCCACGAAGGACAGGTCTACCTACGAGCAGTACTTC.

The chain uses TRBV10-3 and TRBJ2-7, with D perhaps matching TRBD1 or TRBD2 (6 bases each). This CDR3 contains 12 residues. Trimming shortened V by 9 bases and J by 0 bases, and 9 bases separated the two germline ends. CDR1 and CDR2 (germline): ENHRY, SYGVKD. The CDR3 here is CAIGGYSYEQYV. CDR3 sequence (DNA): TGTGCCATAGGGGGGTACTCCTACGAGCAGTACGTC.

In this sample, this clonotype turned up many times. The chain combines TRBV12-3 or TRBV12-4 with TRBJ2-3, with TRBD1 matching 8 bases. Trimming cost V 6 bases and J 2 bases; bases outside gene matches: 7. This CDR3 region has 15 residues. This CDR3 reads CASRTGGSITDTQYF. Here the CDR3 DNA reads TGTGCCAGCAGAACAGGGGGGTCGATCACAGATACGCAGTATTTT.

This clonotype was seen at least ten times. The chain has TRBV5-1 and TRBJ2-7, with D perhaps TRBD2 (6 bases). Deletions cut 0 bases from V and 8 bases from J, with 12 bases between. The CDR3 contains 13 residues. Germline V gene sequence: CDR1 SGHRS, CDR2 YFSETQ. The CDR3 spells CASSLEAGGKQYV. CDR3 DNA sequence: TGCGCCAGCAGCTTGGAAGCGGGCGGGAAGCAGTACGTC.

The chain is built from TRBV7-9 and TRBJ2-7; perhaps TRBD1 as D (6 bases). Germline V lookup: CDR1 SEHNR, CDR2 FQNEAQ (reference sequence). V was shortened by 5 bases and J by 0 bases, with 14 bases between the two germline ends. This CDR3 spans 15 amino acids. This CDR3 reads CASSGRDKDSYEQYV. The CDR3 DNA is TGTGCCAGCAGCGGCCGGGACAAAGACTCCTACGAGCAGTACGTC.

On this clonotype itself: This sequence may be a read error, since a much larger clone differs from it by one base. CDR3 coding DNA: TGTGCCAGCAGTTATGACATACCACGCAATCAGCCCCAGCATTTT. Residues: CASSYDIPRNQPQHF. The chain joins TRBV12-3 or TRBV12-4 to TRBJ1-5; no firm D call. The CDR3 runs 15 residues. Trimming shortened V by 4 bases and J by 2 bases, and 12 bases separated the two germline ends.